These 20 T cell receptor beta chains came from one sample sequenced in a study of cytomegalovirus exposure and HLA in healthy donors. This PCR relied on a set of 60 Vbeta primers and 13 Jbeta primers. TCRdb's copy holds only in-frame clones and misses some; the assay was immunoSEQ multiplex PCR. The data show around 140,000 clones, roughly 80% seen once. The sequenced sample consisted of PBMCs. These receptors came from a woman between 25 and 40 years old in good health and CMV-seronegative.

V and J are TRBV29-1 and TRBJ1-2; D is unresolved. Germline V gene lookup returns CDR1 SQVTM and CDR2 ANQGSEA. The CDR3 extends over 13 amino acids. V dropped 2 bases and J dropped 3 bases, with 10 bases sitting between them. In DNA form, the CDR3 reads TGCAGCGTTGAAAGGGCGGAGGACTATGGCTACACCTTC. Its protein is CSVERAEDYGYTF.

The J gene is TRBJ1-1, the V gene TRBV5-4; the match to TRBD1 covers 7 bases. The V segment lost 0 bases and the J segment 4 bases; nucleotides outside the gene matches: 3. The CDR3 runs 14 residues. The germline CDR1 and CDR2 sequences are SGHNT and YYREEE (reference sequence). The DNA of the CDR3 is TGTGCCAGCAGCTTGGATAGGGGGCCCACTGAAGCTTTCTTT. Protein: CASSLDRGPTEAFF.

About this clone: Compared with germline, one end of the junction differs, possibly owing to a read error. This rearrangement joins TRBV7-2 to TRBJ2-7; a possible D gene is TRBD1 (5 bases). This CDR3 contains 15 residues. Germline V lookup: CDR1 SGHTA, CDR2 FQGNSA. The CDR3 spells CASTLGAGTSYEQYF. Here the CDR3 DNA reads TGTGCCAGCACCTTAGGGGCAGGAACCTCCTACGAGCAGTACTTC.

The V gene is TRBV25-1, the J gene TRBJ1-1; the match to TRBD1 covers 8 bases. The CDR3 covers 14 residues. Trimming at V came to 6 bases and at J to 2 bases, leaving 5 bases not matched to a gene. Germline CDR1 MGHDK, CDR2 SYGVNS. CDR3 region: CASRPGQENTEAFF. The CDR3, as DNA: TGTGCCAGCAGGCCGGGACAGGAAAACACTGAAGCTTTCTTT.

The V and J genes are TRBV19 and TRBJ1-3; the D gene is possibly TRBD1 (6 bases). V gave up 2 bases and J gave up 2 bases, with 19 bases separating them. The V gene's germline CDR1 is LNHDA and CDR2 SQIVND (reference sequence). The CDR3 consists of 18 residues. CDR3 DNA: TGTGCCAGTAGTATATTGCCCGGACAGTTTCTGGCTGGAAACACCATATATTTT. Its protein is CASSILPGQFLAGNTIYF.

J is TRBJ2-7 and V is TRBV19; TRBD1 aligns across 8 bases. Trimming cost V 4 bases and J 2 bases; bases outside gene matches: 10. The CDR3 runs to 16 residues. CDR1 and CDR2 (germline): LNHDA, SQIVND (reference sequence). The CDR3 region is CASSTLDRAKTYEQYF. The CDR3 region has the DNA TGTGCCAGTAGTACTCTGGACAGGGCGAAGACCTACGAGCAGTACTTC.

The chain uses TRBV5-1 and TRBJ2-7; the match to TRBD2 covers 9 bases. The germline CDR1 and CDR2 sequences are SGHRS and YFSETQ. The J segment lost 5 bases and the V segment lost 6 bases, leaving 15 bases of the junction unmatched. The CDR3 extends over 16 amino acids. The CDR3 loop is CASIGDNGLAGNEQYF. The DNA of the CDR3 is TGCGCCAGCATAGGGGATAACGGGCTAGCGGGGAACGAGCAGTACTTC.

The rearrangement links TRBV28 to TRBJ2-5; 10 bases agree with TRBD2. V was pared by 2 bases and J by 5 bases, with 5 bases of the junction left unmatched. The CDR3 extends over 15 amino acids. Germline CDR1 and CDR2: MDHEN and SYDVKM. The CDR3 coding sequence is TGTGCCAGCAGTTTACGGCTAGCGGGAGATGAGACCCAGTACTTC. It specifies CASSLRLAGDETQYF.

The chain employs TRBV30 and TRBJ2-2; 10 nucleotides align to TRBD2. Per germline, CDR1 GTSNPN and CDR2 SVGIG (reference sequence). The trim removed 1 base at V and 4 bases at J, leaving 3 bases unmatched. This CDR3 has 15 amino acids. CDR3 in DNA: TGTGCCTGGAGTGGGCTAGCGGGGGTCACCGGGGAGCTGTTTTTT. Protein product: CAWSGLAGVTGELFF.

V is TRBV29-1 and J is TRBJ2-3; 7 bases fit TRBD2. There are 15 residues in the CDR3. With 3 bases clipped from V and 2 bases from J, the junction kept 8 bases outside the gene matches. Germline-derived CDR1 and CDR2 are SQVTM and ANQGSEA. CDR3 region: CSVEIQRGITDTQYF. The CDR3 region has the DNA TGCAGCGTTGAGATCCAGCGGGGTATCACAGATACGCAGTATTTT.

This chain links TRBV27 with TRBJ2-1; 7 nucleotides align to TRBD2. The CDR3 has 19 residues. Per germline, CDR1 MNHEY and CDR2 SMNVEV (reference sequence). V shed 2 bases and J 7 bases; nucleotides not matched to a gene: 20. In DNA form, the CDR3 reads TGTGCCAGCAGTTTACAACCTATCCCCGTGGCGGGAGTGAATAATGAGCAGTTCTTC. Its protein product is CASSLQPIPVAGVNNEQFF.

The count of this clone is one. The chain is built from TRBV4-3 and TRBJ1-6; D is unclear. CDR3 length: 18 amino acids. V was trimmed by 0 bases and J by 0 bases, leaving 12 bases between them. Germline V gene lookup returns CDR1 LGHNA and CDR2 YSLEER. This CDR3 reads CASSQDVVFSSYNSPLHF. DNA of the CDR3: TGCGCCAGCAGCCAAGATGTCGTATTCAGCTCCTATAATTCACCCCTCCACTTT.

The gene calls are TRBV5-5 and TRBJ1-2; 7 bases line up with TRBD1. Germline loops: CDR1 SGHKS, CDR2 YYEKEE (reference sequence). The CDR3 is 15 amino acids. J gave up 4 bases and V 4 bases, and 10 bases lay outside the gene matches. This chain's CDR3 is CASSGQLGTAYGYTF. As DNA, the CDR3 is TGTGCCAGCAGCGGCCAGTTAGGGACAGCCTATGGCTACACCTTC.

The rearrangement joins TRBV2 to TRBJ2-7; D perhaps matches TRBD2 (6 bases). The germline V gene has CDR1 SNHLY and CDR2 FYNNEI. V gave up 2 bases and J gave up 6 bases, with 17 bases separating them. This CDR3 contains 15 residues. The CDR3 region has the DNA TGTGCCAGCAGTGAATTGCGGGCGGGATCAGGCGAGCAGTACTTC. Its protein is CASSELRAGSGEQYF.

V usage is TRBV5-1 and J usage is TRBJ2-1, with 7 bases identical to TRBD2. The germline CDR1 and CDR2 sequences are SGHRS and YFSETQ. CDR3 length: 14 amino acids. The ends lost 2 bases at V and 7 bases at J; junction bases unmatched: 6. This CDR3 is CASSLEGGWNEQFF. Written as DNA, the CDR3 is TGCGCCAGCAGCTTAGAGGGAGGGTGGAATGAGCAGTTCTTC.

The V and J genes are TRBV4-1 and TRBJ2-3; TRBD2 matches at 7 bases. The junction had 9 bases not matched to a gene; V was cut back by 3 bases and J by 0 bases. There are 17 residues in the CDR3. The germline gives CDR1 MGHRA, CDR2 YSYEKL. The CDR3: CASSHQISGPSTDTQYF. In DNA, the CDR3 is TGCGCCAGCAGCCATCAAATTAGCGGGCCTAGCACAGATACGCAGTATTTT.

This chain uses TRBV5-1 with TRBJ1-3; D is perhaps TRBD1 (5 bases). The CDR3 is 16 residues long. V was shortened by 0 bases and J by 2 bases, with 12 bases between the two germline ends. Germline CDR1 and CDR2: SGHRS and YFSETQ. The CDR3 DNA reads TGCGCCAGCAGCTTGGTGGGGACTGCTACTGGAAACACCATATATTTT. It is translated as CASSLVGTATGNTIYF.

The chain links TRBV5-1 to TRBJ2-1; maybe TRBD2 (6 bases). CDR3 length equals 14 residues. In germline, CDR1 is SGHRS, CDR2 YFSETQ. Trimming cost V 0 bases and J 12 bases, with 16 bases left between them. CDR3 bases: TGCGCCAGCAGCTTGGCGGGCCGGGGGAGTGTGCAGTTCTTC. Encoded protein: CASSLAGRGSVQFF.

In this sample, this clone turned up once. This chain joins TRBV19 and TRBJ1-4; D is perhaps TRBD1 (6 bases). The CDR3 totals 14 residues. From germline, CDR1 is LNHDA and CDR2 SQIVND (reference sequence). V lost 3 bases to trimming and J lost 8 bases, with 13 bases between them. CDR3 sequence: CASSIGLQGEKLFF. As DNA, the CDR3 is TGTGCCAGTAGTATTGGTCTTCAGGGGGAAAAACTGTTTTTT.

This chain uses TRBV11-3 with TRBJ2-2; D perhaps matches TRBD2 (5 bases). Germline V gene data show CDR1 as SGHNT and CDR2 as YENEEA. The V end lost 6 bases, the J end lost 4 bases, and 15 bases lay between the germline ends. The CDR3 consists of 15 residues. CDR3 residues: CASSPPGRGTGELFF. CDR3 DNA: TGTGCCAGCAGTCCCCCGGGTCGGGGCACCGGGGAGCTGTTTTTT.